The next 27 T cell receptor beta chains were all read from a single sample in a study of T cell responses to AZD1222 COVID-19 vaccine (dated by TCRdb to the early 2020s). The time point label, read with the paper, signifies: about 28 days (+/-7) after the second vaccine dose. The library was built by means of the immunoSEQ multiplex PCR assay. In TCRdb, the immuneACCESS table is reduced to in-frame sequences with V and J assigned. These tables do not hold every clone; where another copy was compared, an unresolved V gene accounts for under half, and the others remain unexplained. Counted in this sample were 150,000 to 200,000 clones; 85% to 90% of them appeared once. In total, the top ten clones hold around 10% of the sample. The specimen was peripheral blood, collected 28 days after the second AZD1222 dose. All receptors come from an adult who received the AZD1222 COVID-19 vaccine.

CDR3 in DNA: TGTGCCATCAGTGAGTACACCGGGGGCAGCGATGAGCAGTTCTTC. It translates to CAISEYTGGSDEQFF. The genes are TRBV10-3 and TRBJ2-1, with D possibly called TRBD1 or TRBD2 (6 bases each). The germline V gene encodes CDR1 ENHRY and CDR2 SYGVKD. The V end lost 1 base, the J end lost 8 bases, and 15 bases lay between the germline ends. The CDR3 sequence is 15 residues long.

For the CDR3, the DNA is TGTGCCAGCTCACCACTTCCGGGACAGGTGAGCAATCAGCCCCAGCATTTT. This sequence encodes CASSPLPGQVSNQPQHF. This sequence joins TRBV18 and TRBJ1-5, with 8 positions matching TRBD1. This CDR3 spans 17 amino acids. Trimming removed 1 base from V and 1 base from J; junction bases left unmatched: 6. Germline V lookup: CDR1 KGHSH, CDR2 LQKENI.

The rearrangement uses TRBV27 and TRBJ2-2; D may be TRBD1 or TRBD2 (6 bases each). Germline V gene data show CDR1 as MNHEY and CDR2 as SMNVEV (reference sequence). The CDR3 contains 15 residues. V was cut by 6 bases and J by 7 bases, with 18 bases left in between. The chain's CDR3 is CASSPISGAGGELFF. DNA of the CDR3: TGTGCCAGCAGCCCAATTTCGGGGGCTGGCGGGGAGCTGTTTTTT.

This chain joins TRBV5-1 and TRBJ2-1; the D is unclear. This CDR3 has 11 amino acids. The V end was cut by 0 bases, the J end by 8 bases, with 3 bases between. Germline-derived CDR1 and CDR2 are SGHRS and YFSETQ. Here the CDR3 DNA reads TGCGCCAGCAGCTTGGACCATGAGCAGTTCTTC. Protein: CASSLDHEQFF.

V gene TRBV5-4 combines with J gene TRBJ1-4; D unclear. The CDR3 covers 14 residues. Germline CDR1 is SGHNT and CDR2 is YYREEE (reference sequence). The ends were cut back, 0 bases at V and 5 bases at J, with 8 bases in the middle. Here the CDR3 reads CASSLEGKNEKLFF. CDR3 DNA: TGTGCCAGCAGCTTGGAAGGAAAGAATGAAAAACTGTTTTTT.

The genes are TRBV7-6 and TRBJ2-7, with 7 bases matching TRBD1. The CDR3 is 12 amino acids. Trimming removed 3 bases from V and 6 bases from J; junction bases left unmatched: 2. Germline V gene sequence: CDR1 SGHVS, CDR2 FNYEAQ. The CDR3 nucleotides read TGTGCCAGCAGCTTGCGGACAGGCGAGCAGTACTTC. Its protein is CASSLRTGEQYF.

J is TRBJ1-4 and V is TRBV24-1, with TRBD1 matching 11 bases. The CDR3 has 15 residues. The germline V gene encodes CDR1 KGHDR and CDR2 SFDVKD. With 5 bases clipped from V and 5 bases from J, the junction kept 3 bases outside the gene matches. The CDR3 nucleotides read TGTGCCACCAGTGCGGGACAGGGGGGAAATGAAAAACTGTTTTTT. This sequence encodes CATSAGQGGNEKLFF.

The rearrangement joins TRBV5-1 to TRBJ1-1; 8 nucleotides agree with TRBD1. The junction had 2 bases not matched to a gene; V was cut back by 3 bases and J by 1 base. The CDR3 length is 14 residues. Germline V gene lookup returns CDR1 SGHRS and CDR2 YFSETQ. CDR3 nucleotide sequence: TGCGCCAGCAGCTGGGACAGGAAGAACACTGAAGCTTTCTTT. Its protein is CASSWDRKNTEAFF.

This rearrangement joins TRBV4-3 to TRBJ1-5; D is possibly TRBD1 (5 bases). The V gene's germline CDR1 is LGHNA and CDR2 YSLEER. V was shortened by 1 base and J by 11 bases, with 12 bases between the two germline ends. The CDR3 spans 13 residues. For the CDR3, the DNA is TGCGCCAGCAGCCAAGCCTGGGGGGGGGCCCAGCATTTT. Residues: CASSQAWGGAQHF.

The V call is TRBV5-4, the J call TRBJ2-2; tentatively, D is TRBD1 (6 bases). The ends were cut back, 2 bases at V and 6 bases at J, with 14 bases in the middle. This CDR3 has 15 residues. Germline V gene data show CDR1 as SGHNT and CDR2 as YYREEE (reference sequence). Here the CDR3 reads CASSFNTGTPGELFF. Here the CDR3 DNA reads TGTGCCAGCAGCTTTAACACCGGGACACCCGGGGAGCTGTTTTTT.

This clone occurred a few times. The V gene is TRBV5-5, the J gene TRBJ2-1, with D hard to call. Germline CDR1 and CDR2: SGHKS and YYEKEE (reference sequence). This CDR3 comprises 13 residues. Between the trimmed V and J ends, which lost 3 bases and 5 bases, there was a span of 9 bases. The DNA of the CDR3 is TGTGCCAGCAGCTCTCTCGTTGACAATGAGCAGTTCTTC. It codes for CASSSLVDNEQFF.

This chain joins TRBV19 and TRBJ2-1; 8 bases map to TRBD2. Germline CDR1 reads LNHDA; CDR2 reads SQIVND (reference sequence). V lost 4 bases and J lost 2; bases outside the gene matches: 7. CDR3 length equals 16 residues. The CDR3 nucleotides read TGTGCCAGTAGTAGGTTAGCGGGATCAACCTACAATGAGCAGTTCTTC. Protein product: CASSRLAGSTYNEQFF.

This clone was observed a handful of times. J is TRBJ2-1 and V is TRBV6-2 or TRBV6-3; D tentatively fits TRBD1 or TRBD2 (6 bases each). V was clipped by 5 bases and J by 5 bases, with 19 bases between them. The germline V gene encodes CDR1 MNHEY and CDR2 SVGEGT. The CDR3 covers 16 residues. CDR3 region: CASSGSRGAYDNEQFF. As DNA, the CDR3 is TGTGCCAGCAGTGGGTCTAGGGGGGCCTATGACAATGAGCAGTTCTTC.

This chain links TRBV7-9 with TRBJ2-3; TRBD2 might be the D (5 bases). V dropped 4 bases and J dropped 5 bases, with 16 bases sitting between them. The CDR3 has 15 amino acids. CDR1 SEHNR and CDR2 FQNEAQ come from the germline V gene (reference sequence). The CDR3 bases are TGTGCCAGCAGCTCGACGTCTTGGGAGAAAGATACGCAGTATTTT. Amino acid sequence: CASSSTSWEKDTQYF. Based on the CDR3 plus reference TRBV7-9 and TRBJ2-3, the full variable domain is DTGVSQNPRHKITKRGQNVTFRCDPISEHNRLYWYRQTLGQGPEFLTYFQNEAQLEKSRLLSDRFSAERPKGSFSTLEIQRTEQGDSAMYLCASSSTSWEKDTQYFGPGTRLTVL.

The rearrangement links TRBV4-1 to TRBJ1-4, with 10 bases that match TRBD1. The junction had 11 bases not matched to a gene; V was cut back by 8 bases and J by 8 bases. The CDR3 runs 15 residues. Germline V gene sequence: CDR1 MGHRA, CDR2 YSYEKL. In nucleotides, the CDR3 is TGCGCCAGCTTCACAGCGACAGGGGGCAAGGAAAAACTGTTTTTT. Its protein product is CASFTATGGKEKLFF.

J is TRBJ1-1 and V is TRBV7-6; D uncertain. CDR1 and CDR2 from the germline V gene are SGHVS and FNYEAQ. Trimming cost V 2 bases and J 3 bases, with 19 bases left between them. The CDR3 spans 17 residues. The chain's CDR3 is CASSLSPPGPEDTEAFF. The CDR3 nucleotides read TGTGCCAGCAGCTTATCCCCCCCGGGCCCCGAGGACACTGAAGCTTTCTTT.

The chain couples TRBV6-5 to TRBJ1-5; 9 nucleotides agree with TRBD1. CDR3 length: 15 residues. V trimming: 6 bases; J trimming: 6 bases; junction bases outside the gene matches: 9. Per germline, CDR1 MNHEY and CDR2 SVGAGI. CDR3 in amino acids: CASSRGQGGGQPQHF. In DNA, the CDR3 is TGTGCCAGCAGCCGGGGACAGGGAGGGGGTCAGCCCCAGCATTTT.

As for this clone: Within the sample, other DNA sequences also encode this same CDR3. Here the CDR3 reads CASSVDGRSNYGYTF. CDR3 nucleotide sequence: TGTGCCAGCAGCGTAGATGGCAGGAGTAACTATGGCTACACCTTC. This rearrangement joins TRBV9 to TRBJ1-2; no reliable D call. V was clipped by 0 bases and J by 1 base, with 10 bases between them. Per germline, CDR1 SGDLS and CDR2 YYNGEE. The CDR3 contains 15 residues.

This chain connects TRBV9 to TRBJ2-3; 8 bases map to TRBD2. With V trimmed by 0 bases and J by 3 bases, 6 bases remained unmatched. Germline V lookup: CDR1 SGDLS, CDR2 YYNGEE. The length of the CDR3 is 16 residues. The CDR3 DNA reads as TGTGCCAGCAGCGTAGTGTCAGCGGGGGCGACAGATACGCAGTATTTT. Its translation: CASSVVSAGATDTQYF. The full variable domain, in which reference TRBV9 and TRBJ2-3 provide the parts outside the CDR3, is DSGVTQTPKHLITATGQRVTLRCSPRSGDLSVYWYQQSLDQGLQFLIQYYNGEERAKGNILERFSAQQFPDLHSELNLSSLELGDSALYFCASSVVSAGATDTQYFGPGTRLTVL.

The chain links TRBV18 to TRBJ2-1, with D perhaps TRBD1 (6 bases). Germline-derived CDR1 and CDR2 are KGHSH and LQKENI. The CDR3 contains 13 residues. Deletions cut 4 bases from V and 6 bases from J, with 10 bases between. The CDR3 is CASSLQGFNEQFF. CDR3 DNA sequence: TGTGCCAGCTCACTACAGGGTTTCAATGAGCAGTTCTTC.

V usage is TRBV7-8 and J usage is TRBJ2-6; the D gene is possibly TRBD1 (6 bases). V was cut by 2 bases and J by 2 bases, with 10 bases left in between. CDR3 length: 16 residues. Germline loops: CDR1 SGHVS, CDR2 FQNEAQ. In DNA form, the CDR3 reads TGTGCCAGCAGCTTAATGGGGGCTGCTGGGGCCAACGTCCTGACTTTC. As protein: CASSLMGAAGANVLTF. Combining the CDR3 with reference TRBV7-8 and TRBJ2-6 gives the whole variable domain GAGVSQSPRYKVAKRGQDVALRCDPISGHVSLFWYQQALGQGPEFLTYFQNEAQLDKSGLPSDRFFAERPEGSVSTLKIQRTQQEDSAVYLCASSLMGAAGANVLTFGAGSRLTVL.

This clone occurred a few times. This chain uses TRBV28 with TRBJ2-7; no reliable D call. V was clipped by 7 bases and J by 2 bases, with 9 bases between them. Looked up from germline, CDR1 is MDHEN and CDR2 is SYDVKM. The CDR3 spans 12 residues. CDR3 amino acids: CASTRHPYEQYF. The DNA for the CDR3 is TGTGCCAGCACCAGGCACCCCTACGAGCAGTACTTC.

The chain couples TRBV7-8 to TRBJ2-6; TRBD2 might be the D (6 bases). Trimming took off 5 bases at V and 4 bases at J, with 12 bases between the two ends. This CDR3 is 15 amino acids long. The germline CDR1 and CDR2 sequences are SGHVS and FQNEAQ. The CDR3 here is CASSARGYGANVLTF. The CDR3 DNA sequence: TGTGCCAGCAGCGCCCGGGGGTACGGGGCCAACGTCCTGACTTTC.

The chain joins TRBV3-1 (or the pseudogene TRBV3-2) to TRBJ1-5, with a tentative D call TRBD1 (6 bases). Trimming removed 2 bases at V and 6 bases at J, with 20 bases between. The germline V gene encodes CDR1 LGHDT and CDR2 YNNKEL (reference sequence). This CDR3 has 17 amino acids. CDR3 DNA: TGTGCCAGCAGCCAAAAGGGGGGGCAGAGGGCTAGTCAGCCCCAGCATTTT. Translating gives CASSQKGGQRASQPQHF.

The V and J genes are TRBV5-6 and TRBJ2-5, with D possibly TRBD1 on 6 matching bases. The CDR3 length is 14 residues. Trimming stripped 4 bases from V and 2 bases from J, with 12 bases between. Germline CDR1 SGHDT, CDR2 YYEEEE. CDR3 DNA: TGTGCCAGCAGCCTTGGGACAACACAAGAGACCCAGTACTTC. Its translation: CASSLGTTQETQYF.

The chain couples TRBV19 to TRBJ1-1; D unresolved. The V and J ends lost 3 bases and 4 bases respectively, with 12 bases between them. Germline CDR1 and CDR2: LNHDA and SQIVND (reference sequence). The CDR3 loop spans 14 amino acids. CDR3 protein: CASSIGDHSTEAFF. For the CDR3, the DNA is TGTGCCAGTAGTATCGGGGATCATAGCACTGAAGCTTTCTTT.

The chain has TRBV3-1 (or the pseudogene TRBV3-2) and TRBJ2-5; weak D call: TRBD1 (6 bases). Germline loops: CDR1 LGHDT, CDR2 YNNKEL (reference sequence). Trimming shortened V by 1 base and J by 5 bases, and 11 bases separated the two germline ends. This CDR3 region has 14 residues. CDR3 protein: CASSQARGGETQYF. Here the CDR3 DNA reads TGTGCCAGCAGCCAAGCCAGGGGTGGGGAGACCCAGTACTTC.